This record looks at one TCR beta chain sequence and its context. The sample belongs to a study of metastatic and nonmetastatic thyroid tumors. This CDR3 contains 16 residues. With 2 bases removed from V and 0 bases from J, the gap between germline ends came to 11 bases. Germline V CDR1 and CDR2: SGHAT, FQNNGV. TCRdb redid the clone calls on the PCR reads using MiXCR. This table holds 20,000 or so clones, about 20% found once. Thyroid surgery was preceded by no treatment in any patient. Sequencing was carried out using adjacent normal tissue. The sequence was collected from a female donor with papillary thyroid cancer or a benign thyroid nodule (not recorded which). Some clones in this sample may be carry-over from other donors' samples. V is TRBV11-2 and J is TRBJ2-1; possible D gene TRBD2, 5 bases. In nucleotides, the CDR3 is TGTGCCAGCAGCTTAAATCTAGCCTTCTCCTACAATGAGCAGTTCTTC. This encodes CASSLNLAFSYNEQFF.